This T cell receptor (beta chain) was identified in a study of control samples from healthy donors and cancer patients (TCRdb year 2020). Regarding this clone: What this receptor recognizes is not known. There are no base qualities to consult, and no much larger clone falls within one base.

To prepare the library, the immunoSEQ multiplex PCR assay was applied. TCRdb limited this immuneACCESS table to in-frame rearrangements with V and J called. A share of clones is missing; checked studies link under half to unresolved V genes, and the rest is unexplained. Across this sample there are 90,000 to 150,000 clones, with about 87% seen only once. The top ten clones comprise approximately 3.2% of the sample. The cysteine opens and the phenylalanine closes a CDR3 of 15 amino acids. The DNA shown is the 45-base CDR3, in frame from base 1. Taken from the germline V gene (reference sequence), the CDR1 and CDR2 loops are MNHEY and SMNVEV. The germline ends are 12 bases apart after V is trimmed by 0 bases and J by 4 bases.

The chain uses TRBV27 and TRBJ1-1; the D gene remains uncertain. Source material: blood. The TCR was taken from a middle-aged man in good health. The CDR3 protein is CASSLSGRPTTEAFF. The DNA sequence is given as TGTGCCAGCAGTTTATCGGGCAGGCCAACCACTGAAGCTTTCTTT.